Below are 3 T cell receptor beta chains sequenced from a single sample in a study of blood T cell repertoires in COVID-19. The method was immunoSEQ multiplex PCR; TCRdb's version includes in-frame clones alone and lacks a portion of them. Of about 360,000 clones detected, around 90% appear once; the ten largest clones hold about 3%. The material sequenced was peripheral blood. These receptors were collected from a human donor in a cohort sampled during active COVID-19.

The chain is built from TRBV3-1 (or the pseudogene TRBV3-2) and TRBJ1-5; weak D call: TRBD1 (5 bases). V lost 4 bases, J lost 6 bases, and 16 bases lay in between. This CDR3 spans 15 amino acids. Germline-derived CDR1 and CDR2 are LGHDT and YNNKEL (reference sequence). CDR3 sequence (DNA): TGTGCCAGCAGCCGCTCGGGGGGGGTCGGTCAGCCCCAGCATTTT. Its protein product is CASSRSGGVGQPQHF.

The chain combines TRBV7-9 with TRBJ1-1, with D possibly TRBD1 on 6 matching bases. CDR1 and CDR2 from the germline V gene are SEHNR and FQNEAQ (reference sequence). The CDR3 contains 15 residues. The V gene lost 4 bases and the J gene lost 4 bases, with 16 bases spanning the gap. The CDR3 protein is CASSSRQVQGTEAFF. The CDR3 nucleotides read TGTGCCAGCAGCTCAAGACAGGTTCAGGGCACTGAAGCTTTCTTT.

This clone has only a few counts. The chain combines TRBV5-4 with TRBJ1-2; 9 positions agree with TRBD1. Germline V gene lookup returns CDR1 SGHNT and CDR2 YYREEE (reference sequence). The CDR3 spans 16 residues. After removal of 4 bases from V and 5 bases from J, the junction contained 12 bases not matched to a gene. CDR3 residues: CASSRDWDRVGYGYTF. The CDR3 coding sequence is TGTGCCAGCAGCCGGGATTGGGACAGGGTAGGGTATGGCTACACCTTC.